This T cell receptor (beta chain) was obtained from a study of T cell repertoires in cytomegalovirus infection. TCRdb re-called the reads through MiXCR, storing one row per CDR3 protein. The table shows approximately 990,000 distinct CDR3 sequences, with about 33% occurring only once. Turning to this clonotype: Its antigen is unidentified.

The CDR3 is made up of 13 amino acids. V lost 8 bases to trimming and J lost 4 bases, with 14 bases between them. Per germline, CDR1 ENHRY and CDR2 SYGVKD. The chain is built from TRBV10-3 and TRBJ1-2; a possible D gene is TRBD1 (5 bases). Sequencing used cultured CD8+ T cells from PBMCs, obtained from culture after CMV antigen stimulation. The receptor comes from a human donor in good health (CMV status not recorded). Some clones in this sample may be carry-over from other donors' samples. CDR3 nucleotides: TGTGCCATCTGGAAGGGACCGGTCTATGGCTACACCTTC. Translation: CAIWKGPVYGYTF.